This entry lists 27 T cell receptor beta chains sequenced from one sample in a study of T cell responses to AZD1222 COVID-19 vaccine listed by TCRdb under 2021. The time point label, as the study defines it: baseline before first vaccination. The method behind the library was the immunoSEQ multiplex PCR assay. TCRdb retrieved this table from immuneACCESS and kept in-frame rearrangements only. Not all clones are present; in checked studies, unresolved V genes account for under half, and no reason is known for the remainder. This sample comprises approximately 260,000 clones, 80% to 95% of them detected only once. The ten largest clones take up 0.55% of the sample. The sequenced sample was peripheral blood, obtained on day 0 of AZD1222 vaccination. The receptors come from an adult in good health.

Remarks on this clone: This sample also contains other DNA sequences that code for the same CDR3. The chain links TRBV7-9 to TRBJ2-7; possible D gene TRBD1, 6 bases. V was cut by 2 bases and J by 0 bases, with 8 bases left in between. The germline gives CDR1 SEHNR, CDR2 FQNEAQ (reference sequence). The CDR3 extends over 14 amino acids. Here the CDR3 reads CASSLQGNSYEQYF. The DNA for the CDR3 is TGTGCCAGCAGCTTACAGGGGAACTCCTACGAGCAGTACTTC.

V usage is TRBV28 and J usage is TRBJ2-2, with 7 bases matching TRBD1. The CDR3 length is 15 residues. Germline CDR1 reads MDHEN; CDR2 reads SYDVKM. With V trimmed by 6 bases and J by 4 bases, 8 bases remained unmatched. The CDR3 coding sequence is TGTGCCAGCAGAACGACAGGGCAGGGCACCGGGGAGCTGTTTTTT. This sequence encodes CASRTTGQGTGELFF.

The V and J genes are TRBV9 and TRBJ2-3; D not resolved. Trimming cost V 0 bases and J 0 bases, with 5 bases left between them. The CDR3 runs 14 residues. CDR1 SGDLS and CDR2 YYNGEE come from the germline V gene. CDR3 nucleotide sequence: TGTGCCAGCAGCGTAGCTACAAGCACAGATACGCAGTATTTT. This encodes CASSVATSTDTQYF.

V gene TRBV9 combines with J gene TRBJ1-5; a weak D match, TRBD1 (6 bases). The CDR3 extends over 14 amino acids. Deletions cut 4 bases from V and 5 bases from J, with 13 bases between. Looked up from germline, CDR1 is SGDLS and CDR2 is YYNGEE. CDR3 loop: CASSRGTYDQPQHF. Here the CDR3 DNA reads TGTGCCAGCAGCAGGGGGACATATGATCAGCCCCAGCATTTT.

The rearrangement uses TRBV5-8 and TRBJ2-7, with 8 bases that match TRBD1. This CDR3 contains 14 residues. Germline CDR1 and CDR2: SGHTS and YDEGEE. Unmatched junction bases numbered 7, after V lost 6 bases and J lost 2 bases. This chain's CDR3 is CASTRQQGAYEQYF. CDR3 DNA: TGTGCCAGCACCCGGCAACAGGGGGCCTACGAGCAGTACTTC.

V is TRBV7-2 and J is TRBJ2-3; 10 positions agree with TRBD2. CDR3 size: 14 residues. The germline CDR1 and CDR2 sequences are SGHTA and FQGNSA. Trimming removed 4 bases from V and 6 bases from J; junction bases left unmatched: 4. The CDR3 bases are TGTGCCAGCAGCTCTAGCGGGGGATGGGATACGCAGTATTTT. Protein product: CASSSSGGWDTQYF.

This sequence joins TRBV25-1 and TRBJ2-1; the match to TRBD2 covers 10 bases. V dropped 5 bases and J dropped 8; count of bases not matched to a gene: 9. The CDR3 extends over 15 amino acids. The germline gives CDR1 MGHDK, CDR2 SYGVNS. The CDR3 DNA follows: TGTGCCAGCAGTCTAAGCGGGGGGGCCTCCGATGAGCAGTTCTTC. This codes for CASSLSGGASDEQFF.

The V and J genes are TRBV5-4 and TRBJ1-1; TRBD1 agrees at 8 bases. CDR1 is SGHNT, CDR2 YYREEE, per germline (reference sequence). CDR3 size: 14 residues. V lost 3 bases to trimming and J lost 3 bases; unmatched junction nucleotides: 4. This chain's CDR3 is CASSYRGEDTEAFF. CDR3 in DNA: TGTGCCAGCAGCTACAGGGGGGAGGACACTGAAGCTTTCTTT.

This clone was seen only once. The V and J genes are TRBV5-1 and TRBJ2-3, with D perhaps matching TRBD1 (5 bases). The germline V and J ends were trimmed by 6 bases and 3 bases, with 17 bases remaining between them. The CDR3 has 15 amino acids. CDR1 and CDR2 from the germline V gene are SGHRS and YFSETQ. This CDR3 is CASIPGQGRTDTQYF. For the CDR3, the DNA is TGCGCCAGCATTCCAGGGCAGGGTAGAACAGATACGCAGTATTTT.

The V call is TRBV28, the J call TRBJ1-2; no firm D call. V was clipped by 4 bases and J by 4 bases, with 13 bases between them. The CDR3 consists of 14 residues. The germline gives CDR1 MDHEN, CDR2 SYDVKM. The DNA for the CDR3 is TGTGCCAGCAGTTCCCCCGGGGTAAGCTATGGCTACACCTTC. Its translation: CASSSPGVSYGYTF.

The chain carries TRBV18 and TRBJ2-7; D call uncertain. CDR3 length: 11 residues. CDR1 KGHSH and CDR2 LQKENI come from the germline V gene. Between the trimmed V and J ends, which lost 3 bases and 5 bases, there was a span of 5 bases. For the CDR3, the DNA is TGTGCCAGCTCACCGAAGAACGAGCAGTACTTC. It codes for CASSPKNEQYF.

The chain couples TRBV7-8 to TRBJ1-5; D uncertain. V lost 1 base to trimming and J lost 1 base, with 17 bases between them. CDR1 SGHVS and CDR2 FQNEAQ come from the germline V gene. The CDR3 has 18 amino acids. This CDR3 is CASSLEISFGGSNQPQHF. CDR3 nucleotides: TGTGCCAGCAGCTTAGAAATATCCTTTGGTGGGAGCAATCAGCCCCAGCATTTT.

This clone was recorded only once. CDR3 loop: CASSDGQGGDSPLHF. DNA of the CDR3: TGTGCCAGCAGTGACGGACAGGGGGGGGATTCACCCCTCCACTTT. V gene TRBV2 combines with J gene TRBJ1-6; the match to TRBD1 covers 10 bases. The CDR3 sequence is 15 residues long. V shed 3 bases and J 8 bases; nucleotides not matched to a gene: 4. The germline V gene encodes CDR1 SNHLY and CDR2 FYNNEI.

This clone appeared a single time. The genes are TRBV28 and TRBJ2-3, with D possibly matching TRBD2 (5 bases). V shed 5 bases and J shed 6 bases, with 21 bases lying between them. This CDR3 contains 16 residues. The germline V gene has CDR1 MDHEN and CDR2 SYDVKM. The CDR3, as DNA: TGTGCCAGCAGTCCCCACGGGTCCGGGAAATGGGATACGCAGTATTTT. Its translation: CASSPHGSGKWDTQYF.

The chain carries TRBV9 and TRBJ1-4; 9 bases are shared with TRBD1. This CDR3 is 20 amino acids long. Trimming removed 3 bases from V and 2 bases from J; junction bases left unmatched: 17. Per germline, CDR1 SGDLS and CDR2 YYNGEE. For the CDR3, the DNA is TGTGCCAGCAGCGCCGGCCAACCGGGACAGGGTGAGGGGACTAATGAAAAACTGTTTTTT. It specifies CASSAGQPGQGEGTNEKLFF.

The CDR3 bases are TGTGCCAGCAGCGTAGGACGGGTAGTACCGGGCACAGATACGCAGTATTTT. This sequence encodes CASSVGRVVPGTDTQYF. V and J are TRBV9 and TRBJ2-3, with no clear D. V gave up 0 bases and J gave up 1 base, with 15 bases separating them. CDR3 length equals 17 residues. CDR1 and CDR2 (germline): SGDLS, YYNGEE.

This clone was observed a single time. This rearrangement joins TRBV15 to TRBJ2-1, with D perhaps matching TRBD1 or TRBD2 (5 bases each). Germline loops: CDR1 LNHNV, CDR2 YYDKDF (reference sequence). The CDR3 has 12 residues. The V end was cut by 7 bases, the J end by 6 bases, with 10 bases between. The CDR3 sequence: CATKGTRNEQFF. CDR3 nucleotide sequence: TGTGCCACCAAGGGGACCCGCAATGAGCAGTTCTTC.

This clone was counted once. The same CDR3 arises from other DNA sequences in this sample as well. The chain is built from TRBV28 and TRBJ1-6; D not certain. The CDR3 totals 13 residues. V was pared by 4 bases and J by 6 bases, with 7 bases between. Germline loops: CDR1 MDHEN, CDR2 SYDVKM. CDR3 region: CASSSPGNSPLHF. The DNA for the CDR3 is TGTGCCAGCAGTTCCCCCGGTAATTCACCCCTCCACTTT.

The chain couples TRBV5-6 to TRBJ1-2; D unclear. Looked up from germline, CDR1 is SGHDT and CDR2 is YYEEEE. V was cut by 4 bases and J by 3 bases, with 10 bases left in between. The CDR3 is made up of 13 amino acids. The CDR3 DNA follows: TGTGCCAGCAGCCCCTCGAACGACTATGGCTACACCTTC. Its translation is CASSPSNDYGYTF.

V gene TRBV19 combines with J gene TRBJ2-3, with D possibly being TRBD1 (5 bases). The length of the CDR3 is 14 residues. In germline, CDR1 is LNHDA, CDR2 SQIVND (reference sequence). The ends were cut back, 6 bases at V and 3 bases at J, with 13 bases in the middle. CDR3 loop: CASSGHPRTDTQYF. DNA for the CDR3: TGTGCCAGTAGCGGACACCCGCGGACAGATACGCAGTATTTT.

The V and J genes are TRBV28 and TRBJ2-7; tentatively, D is TRBD1 (6 bases). The CDR3 covers 12 residues. V was cut by 10 bases and J by 6 bases, with 16 bases left in between. Looked up from germline, CDR1 is MDHEN and CDR2 is SYDVKM. CDR3 sequence: CAIRGELGEQYF. The CDR3 DNA follows: TGTGCCATCAGGGGCGAGTTGGGCGAGCAGTACTTC.

About this clone: One end of the junction fails to match germline, which may point to a read error. V is TRBV28 and J is TRBJ2-3; D not certain. Per germline, CDR1 MDHEN and CDR2 SYDVKM. This CDR3 region has 11 residues. CDR3 sequence (DNA): TGTGCCAGCGGAGATCTCTACTCCGGCTTTTTT. Translated, it gives CASGDLYSGFF.

The chain links TRBV10-1 to TRBJ2-3; tentatively, D is TRBD1 (5 bases). The CDR3 runs 14 residues. With 3 bases removed from V and 2 bases from J, the gap between germline ends came to 9 bases. The germline V gene encodes CDR1 WNHNN and CDR2 SYGVQD (reference sequence). The chain's CDR3 is CASSDARATDTQYF. The CDR3 DNA sequence: TGCGCCAGCAGTGACGCCAGGGCCACAGATACGCAGTATTTT.

This clone was observed a single time. This chain joins TRBV27 and TRBJ1-1; D is ambiguous. The germline V and J ends were trimmed by 6 bases and 8 bases, with 22 bases remaining between them. In germline, CDR1 is MNHEY, CDR2 SMNVEV (reference sequence). The CDR3 is made up of 15 amino acids. This CDR3 reads CASSLTGVLGTEAFF. The CDR3 DNA reads as TGTGCCAGCAGCCTTACTGGGGTTTTGGGTACGGAAGCTTTCTTT.

This rearrangement joins TRBV7-9 to TRBJ2-1; possibly TRBD2 for D (6 bases). Germline assignment: CDR1 SEHNR and CDR2 FQNEAQ (reference sequence). The CDR3 covers 15 residues. V was pared by 5 bases and J by 4 bases, with 15 bases between. CDR3 sequence (DNA): TGTGCCAGCAGCCCTGCGATAGCGGCTTACAATGAGCAGTTCTTC. It translates to CASSPAIAAYNEQFF. The variable domain in full, with the rest retrieved from reference TRBV7-9 and TRBJ2-1, is DTGVSQNPRHKITKRGQNVTFRCDPISEHNRLYWYRQTLGQGPEFLTYFQNEAQLEKSRLLSDRFSAERPKGSFSTLEIQRTEQGDSAMYLCASSPAIAAYNEQFFGPGTRLTVL.

This chain uses TRBV27 with TRBJ2-5; no clear D gene. The CDR3 loop spans 14 amino acids. Trimming took 6 bases from V and 1 from J, leaving 12 bases between them. CDR1 and CDR2 from the germline V gene are MNHEY and SMNVEV (reference sequence). The CDR3 spells CASSHGRLQETQYF. In DNA, the CDR3 is TGTGCCAGCAGCCATGGACGCCTCCAAGAGACCCAGTACTTC.

V gene TRBV3-1 (or the pseudogene TRBV3-2) combines with J gene TRBJ1-1, with 9 nucleotides matching TRBD1. The germline V gene encodes CDR1 LGHDT and CDR2 YNNKEL (reference sequence). The length of the CDR3 is 16 residues. V dropped 4 bases and J dropped 3; count of bases not matched to a gene: 9. CDR3: CASSPYPGQGDTEAFF. The CDR3 region has the DNA TGTGCCAGCAGCCCCTACCCGGGACAGGGAGACACTGAAGCTTTCTTT.